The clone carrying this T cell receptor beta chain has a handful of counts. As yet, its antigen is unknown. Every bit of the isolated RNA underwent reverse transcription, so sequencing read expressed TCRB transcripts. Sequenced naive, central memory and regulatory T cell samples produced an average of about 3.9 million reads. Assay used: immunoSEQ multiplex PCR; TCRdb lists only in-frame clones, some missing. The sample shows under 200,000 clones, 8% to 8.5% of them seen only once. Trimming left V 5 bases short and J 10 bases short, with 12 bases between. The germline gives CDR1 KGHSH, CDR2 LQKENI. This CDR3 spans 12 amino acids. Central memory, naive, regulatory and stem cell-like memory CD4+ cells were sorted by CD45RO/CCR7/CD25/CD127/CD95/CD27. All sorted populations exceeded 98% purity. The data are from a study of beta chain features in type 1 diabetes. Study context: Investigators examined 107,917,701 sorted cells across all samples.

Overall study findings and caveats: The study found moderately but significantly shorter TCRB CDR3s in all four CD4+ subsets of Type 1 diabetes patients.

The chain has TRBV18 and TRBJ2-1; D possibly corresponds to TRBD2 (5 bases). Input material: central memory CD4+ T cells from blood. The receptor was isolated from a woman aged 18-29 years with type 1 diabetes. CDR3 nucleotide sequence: TGTGCCAGCTCAACCCGACTAAGCGAGCAGTTCTTC. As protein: CASSTRLSEQFF.